Each of the 4 T cell receptor beta chains below was sequenced from the same sample in a study of control samples from healthy donors and cancer patients. The method was immunoSEQ multiplex PCR; TCRdb's version includes in-frame clones alone and lacks a portion of them. This table has 150,000 to 200,000 clones, just over 90% appearing once. The sequenced sample was blood. The origin of the receptors is a woman aged 60-75 years in good health.

This chain links TRBV2 with TRBJ1-1, with 8 bases aligning to TRBD1. Germline CDR1 SNHLY, CDR2 FYNNEI. CDR3 length: 14 amino acids. With V trimmed by 6 bases and J by 0 bases, 3 bases remained unmatched. The CDR3 here is CASSRQGLNTEAFF. The DNA for the CDR3 is TGTGCCAGCAGCCGACAGGGGCTGAACACTGAAGCTTTCTTT.

The genes are TRBV6-5 and TRBJ1-1, with TRBD1 matching over 8 bases. V was clipped by 7 bases and J by 0 bases; unmatched bases: 4. Looked up from germline, CDR1 is MNHEY and CDR2 is SVGAGI. The CDR3 totals 14 residues. CDR3 in DNA: TGTGCCAGCAATAAACAGGGGGTGAACACTGAAGCTTTCTTT. It specifies CASNKQGVNTEAFF.

The chain has TRBV25-1 and TRBJ1-2, with 7 bases fitting TRBD1. CDR3 length equals 15 residues. The V segment lost 1 base and the J segment 3 bases; nucleotides outside the gene matches: 5. Germline lookup yields CDR1 MGHDK and CDR2 SYGVNS. The CDR3 DNA reads as TGTGCCAGCAGTGAATTTAAGGGGGCGGACTATGGCTACACCTTC. This gives the protein CASSEFKGADYGYTF.

This chain joins TRBV5-6 and TRBJ1-5; the D gene is possibly TRBD1 (5 bases). The germline CDR1 and CDR2 sequences are SGHDT and YYEEEE. V dropped 5 bases and J dropped 0 bases, with 12 bases sitting between them. This CDR3 region has 15 residues. DNA of the CDR3: TGTGCCAGCAGGTCAGGGATCAATAGCAATCAGCCCCAGCATTTT. This encodes CASRSGINSNQPQHF.